The clone carrying this TCR beta chain was detected only a few times. The data are from a study of blood T cell repertoires in COVID-19. At the level of the study: From the United States, Italy and Spain came samples of acute and convalescent COVID-19. In each case, the material was cDNA or gDNA derived from T cells, B-cell-depleted T cells, or PBMCs.

This CDR3 has 18 residues. CDR1 and CDR2 (germline): ENHRY, SYGVKD. V shed 10 bases and J 4 bases; nucleotides not matched to a gene: 19. Profiled with immunoSEQ multiplex PCR; TCRdb holds only in-frame clones, not every one. The sample lists about 210,000 clones; 65% to 85% were seen once. The clonotype was recovered from a man aged 50 to 59 with active or convalescent COVID-19. The sequencing input was peripheral blood. The chain is built from TRBV10-3 and TRBJ2-5; 12 bases fit TRBD2. The CDR3 loop reads CATTGGASGGAVGETQYF. The CDR3 nucleotides are TGTGCCACCACGGGAGGGGCTAGCGGGGGGGCCGTTGGAGAGACCCAGTACTTC.